Below, one T cell receptor beta chain is given with its context. Recovered status in Cohort 3 required two negative PCRs, clearance, or symptom resolution. The data were obtained in a study of blood T cell repertoires in COVID-19. Between the trimmed V and J ends, which lost 2 bases and 3 bases, there was a span of 11 bases. CDR1 is MGHRA and CDR2 is YSYEKL in the germline V gene. This CDR3 comprises 15 residues. In the source study's methods: From reference gene primer amplification, estimates of nucleated cell counts were derived. Sequenced by immunoSEQ multiplex PCR; TCRdb stores in-frame clones only, minus some. V, J and clone size reflect that table, while D and trimming were determined from the DNA. The repertoire holds roughly 130,000 clones, with approximately 80% as singletons.

Input material: PBMCs or T cells enriched from blood (not recorded which). The clonotype was recovered from a man in his forties or fifties who had recovered from COVID-19. J is TRBJ1-5 and V is TRBV4-1; perhaps TRBD1 as D (5 bases). The CDR3 DNA sequence: TGCGCCAGCAGCCAAACGGGGGGTCCCAATCAGCCCCAGCATTTT. It is translated as CASSQTGGPNQPQHF.